This T cell receptor beta chain was retrieved from a study of blood T cell repertoires in COVID-19. Across the study: Specimens from acute and convalescent COVID-19 originated in the United States, Italy and Spain. T cells, B-cell-depleted T cells, or PBMCs supplied cDNA or gDNA.

In the authors' methods: The assay estimated nucleated cells by amplifying reference gene primers. Libraries were prepared by immunoSEQ multiplex PCR; TCRdb keeps only in-frame clonotypes and omits some of them. The DNA was the basis for D and trimming; V, J and clone size are from that table. The sample lists about 210,000 clones; around 80% were seen once. This clone was found a few times. CDR3 size: 16 residues. CDR1 and CDR2 from the germline V gene are SGHAT and FQNNGV. The trim removed 6 bases at V and 7 bases at J, leaving 15 bases unmatched. What was sequenced was peripheral blood. The chain couples TRBV11-2 to TRBJ2-1; 7 positions match TRBD1. The origin of this receptor is a man in his sixties with acute or convalescent COVID-19. CDR3 coding DNA: TGTGCCAGCAGTCGCTACCAGGGGGAGAGGGGTAATGAGCAGTTCTTC. Protein sequence: CASSRYQGERGNEQFF.